This T cell receptor (beta chain) was documented in a study of OX40 agonist ivuxolimab in advanced cancers. Study-level findings and limits: CD8+ T cells were the subset that, on average, had more expanded clones than CD4+. Clonal expansion was seen in CD4+ and CD8+ blood T cells by week 6 at 0.1 to 3.0 mg/kg. Among the lowest peripheral clonal expansion occurred in 0.1-3.0 mg/kg partial responders.

As to this clone: No antigen is known for it.

Assay used: immunoSEQ multiplex PCR; TCRdb lists only in-frame clones, some missing. The sample lists about 82,000 clones, about nine tenths occurring once. The investigators sampled blood at baseline, at cycle 4 day 1, and at cycle 7 day 1. Trimming pared 8 bases from V and 5 bases from J, leaving 9 bases between. CDR1 and CDR2 from the germline V gene are LNHNV and YYDKDF (reference sequence). The CDR3 sequence is 11 residues long. The sequencing used CD4+ or CD8+ T cells sorted from blood, collected in a trial of the OX40 agonist ivuxolimab. The rearrangement uses TRBV15 and TRBJ1-1, with no clear D. The sequence came from an adult with an advanced solid tumor such as melanoma, head and neck, liver or kidney cancer. Here the CDR3 reads CATSFGTEAFF. The CDR3 nucleotides read TGTGCCACCTCCTTCGGGACTGAAGCTTTCTTT.